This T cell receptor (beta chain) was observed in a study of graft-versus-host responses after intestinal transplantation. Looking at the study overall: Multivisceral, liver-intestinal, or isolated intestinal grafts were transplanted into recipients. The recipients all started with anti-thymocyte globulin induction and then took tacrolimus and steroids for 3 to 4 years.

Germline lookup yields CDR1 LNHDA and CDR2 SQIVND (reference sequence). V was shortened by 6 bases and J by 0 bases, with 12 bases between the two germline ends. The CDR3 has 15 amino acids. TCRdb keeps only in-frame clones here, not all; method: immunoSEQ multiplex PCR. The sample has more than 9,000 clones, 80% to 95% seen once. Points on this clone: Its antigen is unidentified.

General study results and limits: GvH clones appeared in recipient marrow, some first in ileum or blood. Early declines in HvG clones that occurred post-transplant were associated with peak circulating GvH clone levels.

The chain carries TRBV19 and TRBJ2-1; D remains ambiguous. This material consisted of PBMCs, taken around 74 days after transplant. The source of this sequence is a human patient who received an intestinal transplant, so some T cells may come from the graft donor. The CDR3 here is CASSQDFRSYNEQFF. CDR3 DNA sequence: TGTGCCAGTAGCCAAGACTTCCGCTCCTACAATGAGCAGTTCTTC.